The entry below describes one T cell receptor beta chain. Unique molecular identifiers featured in how the TCRbeta library was prepared. One entry per CDR3 protein, called by TCRdb with MiXCR from the PCR reads. The profile shows a few hundred thousand distinct CDR3 sequences, roughly an eighth of them singletons. This entry is derived from a study of T-cell reconstitution after alpha-beta-depleted transplantation in children. Specimen: PBMCs from the stem cell graft donor, collected from the stem cell graft. The TCR originated in a human donor who donated a stem cell graft to a child with combined immunodeficiency.

The CDR3 coding sequence is TGTGCCAGCAGTGGACCAGCAGAGTTATACGAGCAGTACTTC. Protein product: CASSGPAELYEQYF. V and J are TRBV25-1 and TRBJ2-7, with no clear D. CDR1 and CDR2 (germline): MGHDK, SYGVNS. V dropped 4 bases and J dropped 4 bases, with 14 bases sitting between them. CDR3 size: 14 residues.